The clone carrying this TCR beta chain was recorded only once. Antigen unknown. This sample was taken from a study of T cell repertoires in cytomegalovirus infection. Study-level findings and limits: In two of eight donors, the top clonotype was HLA-C-restricted CMV-specific.

TCRdb used MiXCR to reprocess the reads, holding one entry per CDR3 protein. The sample carries roughly 920,000 distinct CDR3 sequences, about 33% recorded once. The germline V gene encodes CDR1 DFQATT and CDR2 SNEGSKA (reference sequence). The CDR3 extends over 17 amino acids. V lost 5 bases and J lost 3; bases outside the gene matches: 11. The sample here was cultured CD8+ T cells from PBMCs, taken from culture after CMV antigen stimulation. The rearrangement uses TRBV20-1 and TRBJ2-5; 14 bases are shared with TRBD2. This TCR was sampled from a human donor in good health (CMV status not recorded). Some clones in this sample may be carry-over from other donors' samples. The CDR3: CSARRPGLAGGEETQYF. CDR3 DNA: TGCAGTGCTCGGAGACCAGGACTAGCGGGGGGAGAAGAGACCCAGTACTTC.